This TCR beta chain came from a study of blood T cells in healthy people across ages. For the second PCR, which ran for roughly 6 to 12 cycles, a sample-barcoded 5' primer and a J-beta primer mix were used. TCRdb called the 5' RACE reads again in MiXCR, with one record for every CDR3 protein. The sample has fewer than 800,000 distinct CDR3 sequences; roughly 25% are singletons. There are 14 residues in the CDR3. The V end was cut by 4 bases, the J end by 3 bases, with 13 bases between. Germline CDR1 SGHRS, CDR2 YFSETQ. The sample was also linked to a second study, of T cells of mothers and their children.

The clonotype comes from a boy aged 5-17 years in good health. The sequenced sample was blood. The chain links TRBV5-1 to TRBJ1-2, with TRBD1 as a possible D gene (5 bases). CDR3 sequence (DNA): TGCGCCAGCAGCCCCGCGCGGGGCTACTATGGCTACACCTTC. As protein: CASSPARGYYGYTF.